These 17 T cell receptor beta chains were sequenced from one sample in a study of OX40 agonist ivuxolimab in advanced cancers. Sequencing was performed with immunoSEQ multiplex PCR; in TCRdb, only in-frame clones are kept and a portion is missing. This sample has around 80,000 clones, with approximately 90% found just once. The material was CD4+ or CD8+ T cells sorted from blood, obtained in a trial of the OX40 agonist ivuxolimab. Receptors originate from an adult with an advanced solid tumor such as melanoma, head and neck, liver or kidney cancer.

V usage is TRBV5-1 and J usage is TRBJ2-5; D might be TRBD1 (5 bases). The germline V and J ends were trimmed by 4 bases and 5 bases, with 12 bases remaining between them. The CDR3 is 13 amino acids. Germline CDR1 reads SGHRS; CDR2 reads YFSETQ. The CDR3 spells CASSPGPMETQYF. CDR3 nucleotides: TGCGCCAGCAGCCCAGGGCCGATGGAGACCCAGTACTTC. The full variable domain, with the rest looked up from reference TRBV5-1 and TRBJ2-5, is KAGVTQTPRYLIKTRGQQVTLSCSPISGHRSVSWYQQTPGQGLQFLFEYFSETQRNKGNFPGRFSGRQFSNSRSEMNVSTLELGDSALYLCASSPGPMETQYFGPGTRLLVL.

The chain carries TRBV19 and TRBJ1-5; D remains ambiguous. Trimming pared 5 bases from V and 0 bases from J, leaving 11 bases between. This CDR3 is 15 amino acids long. Germline-derived CDR1 and CDR2 are LNHDA and SQIVND (reference sequence). The CDR3 coding sequence is TGTGCCAGTAGTCTTCTTACGGGTAGCAATCAGCCCCAGCATTTT. Encoded protein: CASSLLTGSNQPQHF.

The chain has TRBV30 and TRBJ2-5; TRBD1 is a possible D gene (5 bases). CDR1 is GTSNPN and CDR2 is SVGIG in the germline V gene (reference sequence). There are 13 residues in the CDR3. V was clipped by 0 bases and J by 5 bases, with 10 bases between them. CDR3 sequence (DNA): TGTGCCTGGAGTGTAGCAGGGTCCGAGACCCAGTACTTC. Protein product: CAWSVAGSETQYF.

About this clone itself: This same CDR3 is encoded by further DNA sequences in the sample. J is TRBJ1-3 and V is TRBV7-6, with unresolved D. Trimming took 3 bases from V and 4 from J, leaving 7 bases between them. The CDR3 loop spans 13 amino acids. The V gene's germline CDR1 is SGHVS and CDR2 FNYEAQ. The CDR3: CASSLGGGNTIYF. The DNA of the CDR3 is TGTGCCAGCAGCTTGGGTGGCGGAAACACCATATATTTT.

The rearrangement uses TRBV7-2 and TRBJ2-1; 7 nucleotides agree with TRBD2. CDR1 is SGHTA, CDR2 FQGNSA, per germline. CDR3 length: 15 amino acids. V lost 3 bases and J lost 2; bases outside the gene matches: 4. CDR3 region: CASSFLLATYNEQFF. CDR3 in DNA: TGTGCCAGCAGCTTTTTACTAGCGACCTACAATGAGCAGTTCTTC.

The chain is built from TRBV9 and TRBJ2-1, with D unclear. The germline V gene has CDR1 SGDLS and CDR2 YYNGEE. Deletions cut 2 bases from V and 3 bases from J, with 15 bases between. This CDR3 comprises 16 residues. CDR3 sequence reads: CASSVTTRTDYNEQFF. DNA for the CDR3: TGTGCCAGCAGCGTTACGACGCGGACCGACTACAATGAGCAGTTCTTC.

The chain links TRBV5-6 to TRBJ1-5, with TRBD1 matching over 7 bases. The CDR3 runs to 15 residues. The V segment lost 5 bases and the J segment 1 base; nucleotides outside the gene matches: 6. CDR1 and CDR2 (germline): SGHDT, YYEEEE. CDR3: CASSRDSLSNQPQHF. The CDR3 DNA sequence: TGTGCCAGCAGTCGGGACAGTCTAAGCAATCAGCCCCAGCATTTT.

The chain employs TRBV27 and TRBJ1-2; perhaps TRBD1 as D (6 bases). The CDR3 sequence is 14 residues long. Germline V lookup: CDR1 MNHEY, CDR2 SMNVEV (reference sequence). The V gene lost 8 bases and the J gene lost 7 bases, with 20 bases spanning the gap. CDR3: CASLPSPGVFGYTF. The CDR3 bases are TGTGCCAGCTTGCCAAGCCCAGGGGTTTTTGGCTACACCTTC.

The rearrangement links TRBV5-1 to TRBJ1-2; possible D gene TRBD1, 5 bases. Trimming took off 0 bases at V and 4 bases at J, with 10 bases between the two ends. CDR3 size: 14 residues. CDR1 is SGHRS and CDR2 is YFSETQ in the germline V gene. CDR3 in amino acids: CASSLVPGRYGYTF. The CDR3 nucleotides are TGCGCCAGCAGCTTGGTACCGGGACGCTATGGCTACACCTTC.

The gene calls are TRBV7-8 and TRBJ1-3; D may be TRBD1 (6 bases). Germline V lookup: CDR1 SGHVS, CDR2 FQNEAQ. Trimming removed 5 bases at V and 0 bases at J, with 26 bases between. CDR3 length equals 20 residues. CDR3 bases: TGTGCCAGCAGCGCCACTGGTGCCCAGGGGACAATTAGCTCTGGAAACACCATATATTTT. This codes for CASSATGAQGTISSGNTIYF.

The gene calls are TRBV27 and TRBJ2-1; the D gene could be TRBD1 or TRBD2 (6 bases each). The CDR3 covers 16 residues. Trimming stripped 1 base from V and 5 bases from J, with 15 bases between. Looked up from germline, CDR1 is MNHEY and CDR2 is SMNVEV (reference sequence). CDR3 region: CASSLFDGGENNEQFF. Written as DNA, the CDR3 is TGTGCCAGCAGTTTATTTGACGGGGGCGAGAACAATGAGCAGTTCTTC.

V gene TRBV19 combines with J gene TRBJ2-2; 8 nucleotides line up with TRBD2. V trimming: 6 bases; J trimming: 3 bases; junction bases outside the gene matches: 6. This CDR3 is built from 15 residues. CDR1 and CDR2 from the germline V gene are LNHDA and SQIVND (reference sequence). The CDR3 DNA sequence: TGTGCCAGTAGAGCCCTCGGGGGGGACACCGGGGAGCTGTTTTTT. Translation gives CASRALGGDTGELFF.

This sequence joins TRBV5-1 and TRBJ1-3; D not certain. With 4 bases removed from V and 0 bases from J, the gap between germline ends came to 11 bases. Germline assignment: CDR1 SGHRS and CDR2 YFSETQ. This CDR3 region has 15 residues. As DNA, the CDR3 is TGCGCCAGCAGCCCGGACGGGCACTCTGGAAACACCATATATTTT. Its protein is CASSPDGHSGNTIYF.

This rearrangement joins TRBV27 to TRBJ1-2, with 10 nucleotides matching TRBD1. V was clipped by 5 bases and J by 5 bases; unmatched bases: 5. CDR1 and CDR2 (germline): MNHEY, SMNVEV (reference sequence). The CDR3 covers 14 residues. The CDR3 coding sequence is TGTGCCAGCAGTCTGACAGGGGGCCGGTATGGCTACACCTTC. Encoded protein: CASSLTGGRYGYTF.

The J gene is TRBJ2-3, the V gene TRBV5-4; D ambiguous. The CDR3 is 15 residues long. V was clipped by 0 bases and J by 0 bases, with 8 bases between them. The germline gives CDR1 SGHNT, CDR2 YYREEE (reference sequence). The CDR3 coding sequence is TGTGCCAGCAGCTTGGGATCCACTAGCACAGATACGCAGTATTTT. Translated: CASSLGSTSTDTQYF. Supplemented by reference TRBV5-4 and TRBJ2-3, the full variable domain reads ETGVTQSPTHLIKTRGQQVTLRCSSQSGHNTVSWYQQALGQGPQFIFQYYREEENGRGNFPPRFSGLQFPNYSSELNVNALELDDSALYLCASSLGSTSTDTQYFGPGTRLTVL.

The J gene is TRBJ2-7, the V gene TRBV29-1; a possible D gene is TRBD1 (6 bases). This CDR3 has 12 residues. The V gene lost 7 bases and the J gene lost 6 bases, with 16 bases spanning the gap. Germline CDR1 is SQVTM and CDR2 is ANQGSEA. This CDR3 reads CSGQLRGSEQYF. CDR3 DNA sequence: TGCAGCGGCCAACTCAGGGGTAGCGAGCAGTACTTC.

CDR3 loop: CAISFLPPTDNQPQHF. DNA for the CDR3: TGTGCCATCAGCTTCCTCCCCCCGACAGATAATCAGCCCCAGCATTTT. The chain links TRBV10-3 to TRBJ1-5; D possibly corresponds to TRBD1 (5 bases). The CDR3 consists of 16 residues. Trimming left V 6 bases short and J 4 bases short, with 19 bases between. Per the germline V gene, CDR1 is ENHRY and CDR2 is SYGVKD.